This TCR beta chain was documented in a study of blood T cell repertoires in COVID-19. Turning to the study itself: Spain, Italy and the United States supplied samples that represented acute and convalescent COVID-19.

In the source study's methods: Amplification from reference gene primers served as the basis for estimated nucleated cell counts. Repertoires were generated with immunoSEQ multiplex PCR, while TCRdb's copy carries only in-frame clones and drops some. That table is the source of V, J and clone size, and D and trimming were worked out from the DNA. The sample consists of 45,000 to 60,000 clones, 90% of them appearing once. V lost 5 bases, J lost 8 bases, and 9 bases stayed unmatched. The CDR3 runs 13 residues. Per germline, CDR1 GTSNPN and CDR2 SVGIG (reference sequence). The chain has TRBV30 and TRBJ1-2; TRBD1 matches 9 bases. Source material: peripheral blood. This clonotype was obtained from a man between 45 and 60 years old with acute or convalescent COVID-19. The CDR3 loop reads CAWWDRVFLGYTF. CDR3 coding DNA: TGTGCCTGGTGGGACAGGGTTTTTTTGGGCTACACCTTC.